This T cell receptor beta chain was documented in a study of OX40 agonist ivuxolimab in advanced cancers. Study-level background: Ivuxolimab, which patients received intravenously every 2 weeks, was dosed at 0.01 to 10 mg/kg. Broader study findings: The antigen specificity of the peripheral T cells (those that were expanded) was not determined.

The table came from immunoSEQ multiplex PCR; TCRdb's copy has only in-frame clones and leaves some out. The sample has tens of thousands of clones, approximately 95% seen once. Of note for this clone: Its matching antigen is unknown.

Patients were ineligible given autoimmune disease history or systemic immunosuppression. Peripheral blood came from all dose cohorts at three timepoints. This receptor was obtained from an adult with an advanced solid tumor such as melanoma, head and neck, liver or kidney cancer. The specimen was CD4+ or CD8+ T cells sorted from blood, collected in a trial of the OX40 agonist ivuxolimab.

CDR3 coding DNA: TGTGCCAGCATGGTCGGGACAATCACAGATACGCAGTATTTT. Translated: CASMVGTITDTQYF. V is TRBV6-1 and J is TRBJ2-3, with a possible D match to TRBD1 (6 bases). Germline V gene data show CDR1 as MNHNS and CDR2 as SASEGT. The CDR3 has 14 residues. The germline V and J ends were trimmed by 7 bases and 2 bases, with 13 bases remaining between them.